Listed here are 3 T cell receptor beta chains from one sample, sequenced in a study of T cell changes during pregnancy in multiple sclerosis. Clones were read by immunoSEQ multiplex PCR, and TCRdb kept only the in-frame ones, dropping some. The table lists roughly 79,000 clones, about 94% of them singletons. This specimen was peripheral blood, taken in the second trimester of pregnancy. Receptors were obtained from a female donor in good health, enrolled as a control in a pregnancy study.

The chain uses TRBV15 and TRBJ2-7; 11 nucleotides match TRBD1. The J segment lost 3 bases and the V segment lost 1 base, leaving 2 bases of the junction unmatched. Germline CDR1 LNHNV, CDR2 YYDKDF (reference sequence). The CDR3 sequence is 15 residues long. As DNA, the CDR3 is TGTGCCACCAGCAGAGGGACAGGGGGCAGCTACGAGCAGTACTTC. Its translation is CATSRGTGGSYEQYF.

The gene calls are TRBV5-8 and TRBJ2-1, with TRBD2 as a possible D gene (7 bases). The CDR3 consists of 15 residues. Trimming left V 4 bases short and J 0 bases short, with 11 bases between. Germline CDR1 reads SGHTS; CDR2 reads YDEGEE. CDR3 sequence: CASSVRGASYNEQFF. In DNA form, the CDR3 reads TGTGCCAGCAGCGTACGGGGGGCCTCCTACAATGAGCAGTTCTTC.

The V gene is TRBV9, the J gene TRBJ2-3; 9 bases agree with TRBD2. The junction had 13 bases not matched to a gene; V was cut back by 5 bases and J by 3 bases. Germline V gene sequence: CDR1 SGDLS, CDR2 YYNGEE. The CDR3 has 17 amino acids. The CDR3 here is CASSKRGGAVATDTQYF. DNA for the CDR3: TGTGCCAGCAGTAAACGCGGGGGGGCCGTGGCGACAGATACGCAGTATTTT.